These 19 T cell receptor beta chains were all obtained from the same sample, sequenced in a study of OX40 agonist ivuxolimab in advanced cancers. Clones were sequenced by immunoSEQ multiplex PCR, and TCRdb holds only the in-frame ones, with some missing. The sample consists of tens of thousands of clones, 85% of them appearing once. Sequenced material: CD4+ or CD8+ T cells sorted from blood, taken in a trial of the OX40 agonist ivuxolimab. These receptors all stem from an adult with an advanced solid tumor such as melanoma, head and neck, liver or kidney cancer.

In nucleotides, the CDR3 is TGTGCCAGCAGTCCCTCCCCTACACAGTTCATGAACACTGAAGCTTTCTTT. Translating it yields CASSPSPTQFMNTEAFF. The gene calls are TRBV27 and TRBJ1-1, with D unclear. The V gene lost 5 bases and the J gene lost 0 bases, with 19 bases spanning the gap. This CDR3 spans 17 amino acids. CDR1 and CDR2 (germline): MNHEY, SMNVEV (reference sequence).

The chain recombines TRBV7-9 with TRBJ2-2; 10 bases match TRBD1. The CDR3 is 15 residues long. Germline CDR1 reads SEHNR; CDR2 reads FQNEAQ (reference sequence). After removal of 5 bases from V and 6 bases from J, the junction contained 6 bases not matched to a gene. In DNA form, the CDR3 reads TGTGCCAGCAGCCCACTGACAGGGGGCCCCGGGGAGCTGTTTTTT. This encodes CASSPLTGGPGELFF.

The chain links TRBV5-1 to TRBJ1-4; TRBD1 matches at 10 bases. Trimming took 4 bases from V and 2 from J; bases not matched to a gene: 2. The germline V gene encodes CDR1 SGHRS and CDR2 YFSETQ. This CDR3 comprises 15 residues. Here the CDR3 reads CASSRDRGTNEKLFF. The CDR3, as DNA: TGCGCCAGCAGCAGGGACAGGGGCACTAATGAAAAACTGTTTTTT.

The CDR3: CASGQGQGASEAFF. The CDR3 DNA reads as TGTGCCAGTGGCCAAGGACAGGGGGCCTCTGAAGCTTTCTTT. The J gene is TRBJ1-1, the V gene TRBV19; 11 positions agree with TRBD1. The CDR3 totals 14 residues. Germline V gene sequence: CDR1 LNHDA, CDR2 SQIVND (reference sequence). Trimming took 8 bases from V and 6 from J; bases not matched to a gene: 8.

The chain couples TRBV29-1 to TRBJ2-6; D remains unclear. The V and J ends lost 5 bases and 0 bases respectively, with 8 bases between them. The germline CDR1 and CDR2 sequences are SQVTM and ANQGSEA. This CDR3 is built from 14 residues. The CDR3: CSVSQNSGANVLTF. For the CDR3, the DNA is TGCAGCGTTTCACAGAACTCTGGGGCCAACGTCCTGACTTTC.

The V call is TRBV7-9, the J call TRBJ1-3; 7 bases align to TRBD1. V gave up 3 bases and J gave up 4 bases; unmatched junction bases: 6. Germline assignment: CDR1 SEHNR and CDR2 FQNEAQ (reference sequence). The CDR3 covers 15 residues. CDR3 bases: TGTGCCAGCAGCTTTCTTACAGGGGAAGGAAACACCATATATTTT. Protein product: CASSFLTGEGNTIYF.

The V gene is TRBV7-2, the J gene TRBJ2-3, with 9 bases fitting TRBD2. The trim removed 2 bases at V and 4 bases at J, leaving 4 bases unmatched. CDR1 and CDR2 (germline): SGHTA, FQGNSA. The CDR3 spans 15 residues. The CDR3 region is CASSLRRGGADTQYF. CDR3 coding DNA: TGTGCCAGCAGCTTACGGCGGGGGGGGGCAGATACGCAGTATTTT.

The CDR3 coding sequence is TGTGCCTGGAGGTTCCGGGACCGCGAGCAGTACTTC. It is translated as CAWRFRDREQYF. This chain links TRBV30 with TRBJ2-7; possibly TRBD1 or TRBD2 for D (5 bases each). The CDR3 is 12 amino acids. Germline lookup yields CDR1 GTSNPN and CDR2 SVGIG (reference sequence). Trimming took 3 bases from V and 6 from J, leaving 12 bases between them. The full variable domain, rest sourced from reference TRBV30 and TRBJ2-7, is SQTIHQWPATLVQPVGSPLSLECTVEGTSNPNLYWYRQAAGRGLQLLFYSVGIGQISSEVPQNLSASRPQDRQFILSSKKLLLSDSGFYLCAWRFRDREQYFGPGTRLTVT.

In this sample, this clone turned up once. V usage is TRBV18 and J usage is TRBJ1-6, with unresolved D. Germline values: CDR1 KGHSH, CDR2 LQKENI. The CDR3 is made up of 11 amino acids. The V and J ends lost 8 bases and 14 bases respectively, with 13 bases between them. The chain's CDR3 is CASHERDTLHF. CDR3 sequence (DNA): TGTGCCAGCCACGAACGGGATACCCTCCACTTT.

This rearrangement joins TRBV7-9 to TRBJ2-5; D is possibly TRBD2 (6 bases). V gave up 1 base and J gave up 1 base, with 10 bases separating them. Germline V gene data show CDR1 as SEHNR and CDR2 as FQNEAQ (reference sequence). The CDR3 is 15 amino acids. CDR3 region: CASSLGGGSQETQYF. For the CDR3, the DNA is TGTGCCAGCAGCTTAGGCGGAGGGAGCCAAGAGACCCAGTACTTC.

For the CDR3, the DNA is TGTGCCAGCAGTTCCTGGGACAGGGGGTCCTACGAGCAGTACTTC. This codes for CASSSWDRGSYEQYF. V and J are TRBV6-6 and TRBJ2-7; TRBD1 agrees at 11 bases. CDR3 size: 15 residues. The V gene end was trimmed by 4 bases and the J gene end by 1 base; junction bases not matched to a gene: 3. CDR1 MNHNY and CDR2 SVGAGI come from the germline V gene (reference sequence).

This clone was observed once. The chain combines TRBV11-2 with TRBJ2-4; D is possibly TRBD1 or TRBD2 (5 bases each). Trimming shortened V by 0 bases and J by 1 base, and 22 bases separated the two germline ends. The length of the CDR3 is 20 residues. CDR1 SGHAT and CDR2 FQNNGV come from the germline V gene. The chain's CDR3 is CASSLEGWQGENLAKNIQYF. In nucleotides, the CDR3 is TGTGCCAGCAGCTTAGAAGGATGGCAGGGAGAGAATTTGGCCAAAAACATTCAGTACTTC.

The chain is built from TRBV11-1 and TRBJ2-5; perhaps TRBD2 as D (5 bases). The CDR3 is 13 residues long. Germline-derived CDR1 and CDR2 are SGHAT and FQDESV (reference sequence). The V end lost 3 bases, the J end lost 2 bases, and 7 bases lay between the germline ends. CDR3 in amino acids: CASSFGDQETQYF. CDR3 DNA: TGTGCCAGCAGCTTCGGGGATCAAGAGACCCAGTACTTC.

The chain joins TRBV7-2 to TRBJ2-1; 9 bases match TRBD2. Germline values: CDR1 SGHTA, CDR2 FQGNSA. The J segment lost 7 bases and the V segment lost 5 bases, leaving 12 bases of the junction unmatched. The CDR3 is made up of 16 amino acids. The CDR3 loop is CASSQHGGRAINEQFF. CDR3 sequence (DNA): TGTGCCAGCAGCCAGCATGGCGGGAGGGCCATAAATGAGCAGTTCTTC.

There are a few counts of this clone. The chain links TRBV7-9 to TRBJ1-1; unclear D gene. Germline values: CDR1 SEHNR, CDR2 FQNEAQ (reference sequence). V dropped 1 base and J dropped 0 bases, with 6 bases sitting between them. The CDR3 contains 14 residues. DNA for the CDR3: TGTGCCAGCAGCTTAGGCAACTTGAACACTGAAGCTTTCTTT. Encoded protein: CASSLGNLNTEAFF.

J is TRBJ2-3 and V is TRBV27; maybe TRBD2 (6 bases). This CDR3 spans 13 amino acids. CDR1 is MNHEY and CDR2 is SMNVEV in the germline V gene (reference sequence). Between the trimmed V and J ends, which lost 9 bases and 0 bases, there was a span of 10 bases. For the CDR3, the DNA is TGTGCCAGTAGAGGGACTAGCACAGATACGCAGTATTTT. Its translation is CASRGTSTDTQYF.

The CDR3, as DNA: TGCGCCAGCACCGAGGACGGCATGAACACTGAAGCTTTCTTT. Its protein product is CASTEDGMNTEAFF. The rearrangement uses TRBV10-1 and TRBJ1-1; D is uncertain. There are 14 residues in the CDR3. Germline CDR1 reads WNHNN; CDR2 reads SYGVQD (reference sequence). V dropped 7 bases and J dropped 0 bases, with 12 bases sitting between them.

CDR3 bases: TGTGCCAGCAGTGTACAGGATAGCAATCAGCCCCAGCATTTT. It specifies CASSVQDSNQPQHF. The rearrangement links TRBV6-4 to TRBJ1-5, with a weak D call TRBD1 (5 bases). The CDR3 extends over 14 amino acids. Trimming pared 4 bases from V and 0 bases from J, leaving 7 bases between. Germline CDR1 MRHNA, CDR2 SNTAGT.

The rearrangement links TRBV5-1 to TRBJ1-2; 9 positions agree with TRBD1. The V gene's germline CDR1 is SGHRS and CDR2 YFSETQ. The CDR3 contains 13 residues. With 4 bases clipped from V and 7 bases from J, the junction kept 5 bases outside the gene matches. The CDR3 loop is CASSRDRVSGYTF. In DNA, the CDR3 is TGCGCCAGCAGCAGGGACAGGGTTAGTGGCTACACCTTC.